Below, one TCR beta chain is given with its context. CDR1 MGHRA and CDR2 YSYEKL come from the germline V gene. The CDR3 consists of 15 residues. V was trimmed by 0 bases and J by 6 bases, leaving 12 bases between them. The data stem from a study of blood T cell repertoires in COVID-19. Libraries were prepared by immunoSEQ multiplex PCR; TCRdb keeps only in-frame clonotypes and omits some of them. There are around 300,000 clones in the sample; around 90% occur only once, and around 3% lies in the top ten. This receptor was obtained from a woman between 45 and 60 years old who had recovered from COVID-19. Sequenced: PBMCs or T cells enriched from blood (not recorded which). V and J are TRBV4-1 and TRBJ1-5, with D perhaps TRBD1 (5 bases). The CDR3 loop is CASSQDQGLGQPQHF. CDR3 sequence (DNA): TGCGCCAGCAGCCAAGATCAGGGTCTCGGTCAGCCCCAGCATTTT.